Considering frequency, the clone carrying this T cell receptor (beta chain) is medium-sized. Antigen specificity is unknown. The sample belongs to a study of CXCR3-negative and CXCR3-positive naive CD8 T cells. Regarding the study as a whole: The study found comparably high diversity in both naive subsets and much lower diversity in memory CD8+ cells. Greater hydrophobicity was found in TRB CDR3s of CXCR3-positive naive cells than of CXCR3-negative naive cells.

Researchers prepared the TRB cDNA libraries using 5' RACE with UMI labels. Following a re-call of the 5' RACE reads, TCRdb has one entry per CDR3 protein and lacks DNA. Its table lists 6,900 or so distinct CDR3 sequences. Per the germline V gene, CDR1 is MDHEN and CDR2 is SYDVKM. CDR3 length equals 16 residues. The source is a human donor in good health. Some clones in this sample may be carry-over from other donors' samples. The specimen sequenced was naive CXCR3+ CD8+ T cells from blood. Documented subset: CD45RO-CCR7+CD27+CD95- naive CD8+ T cells expressing CXCR3 (TNR3+). The chain joins TRBV28 to TRBJ1-1. CDR3 in amino acids: CASSAPGTPAHTEAFF. The variable domain in full, completed from reference TRBV28 and TRBJ1-1, reads DVKVTQSSRYLVKRTGEKVFLECVQDMDHENMFWYRQDPGLGLRLIYFSYDVKMKEKGDIPEGYSVSREKKERFSLILESASTNQTSMYLCASSAPGTPAHTEAFFGQGTRLTVV.